This TCR beta chain derives from a study of OX40 agonist ivuxolimab in advanced cancers. Study as a whole: Ivuxolimab doses were 0.01, 0.1, 0.3, 1.5, 3 or 10 mg/kg every 2 weeks. Those enrolled were less than 85% male, with a mean age of about 60 years and ages from about 20 to 79.

This clone was picked up a small number of times. Its target is unknown. People who had autoimmune disease history or systemic immunosuppression were excluded. Study outcomes and limitations: Also showing low normalized T-cell clonal expansion were some of the nonresponders.

Using immunoSEQ multiplex PCR, the repertoire was profiled, and TCRdb retains in-frame clones only, with some absent. In the table there are about 64,000 clones, roughly 80% of which are singletons. Sequences were derived from CD4+ or CD8+ T cells sorted from blood, sampled in a trial of the OX40 agonist ivuxolimab. The TCR originated in an adult with an advanced solid tumor such as melanoma, head and neck, liver or kidney cancer.

For the CDR3, the DNA is TGCGCCGTCTCTCCGGACCCCCGGAACACCGGGGAGCTGTTTTTT. It is translated as CAVSPDPRNTGELFF. This sequence joins TRBV5-1 and TRBJ2-2, with no clear D. From germline, CDR1 is SGHRS and CDR2 YFSETQ. Trimming took off 10 bases at V and 1 base at J, with 17 bases between the two ends. The CDR3 has 15 amino acids.